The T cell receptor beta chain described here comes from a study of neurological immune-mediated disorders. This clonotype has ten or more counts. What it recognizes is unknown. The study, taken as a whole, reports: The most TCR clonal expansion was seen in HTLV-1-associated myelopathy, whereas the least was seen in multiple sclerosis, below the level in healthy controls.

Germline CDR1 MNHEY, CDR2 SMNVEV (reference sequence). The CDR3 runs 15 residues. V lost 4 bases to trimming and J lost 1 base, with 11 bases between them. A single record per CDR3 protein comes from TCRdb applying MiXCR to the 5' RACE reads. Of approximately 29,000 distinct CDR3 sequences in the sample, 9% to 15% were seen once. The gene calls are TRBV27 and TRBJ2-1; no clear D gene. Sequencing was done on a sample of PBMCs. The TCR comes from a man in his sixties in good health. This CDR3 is CASSSRTGSYNEQFF. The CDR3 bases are TGTGCCAGCAGTTCGAGGACGGGTTCCTACAATGAGCAGTTCTTC.